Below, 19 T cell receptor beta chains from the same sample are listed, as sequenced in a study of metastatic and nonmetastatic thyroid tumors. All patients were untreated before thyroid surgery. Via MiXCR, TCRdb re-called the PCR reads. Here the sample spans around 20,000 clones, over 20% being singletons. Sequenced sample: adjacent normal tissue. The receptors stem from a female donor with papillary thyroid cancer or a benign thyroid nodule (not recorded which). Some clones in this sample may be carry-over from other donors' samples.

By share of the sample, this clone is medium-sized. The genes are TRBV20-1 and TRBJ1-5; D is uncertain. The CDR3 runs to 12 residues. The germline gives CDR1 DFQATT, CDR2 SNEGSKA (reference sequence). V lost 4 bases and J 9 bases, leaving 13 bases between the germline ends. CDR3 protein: CSAIPGSLPQHF. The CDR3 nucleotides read TGCAGTGCTATACCGGGGAGCTTGCCCCAGCATTTT.

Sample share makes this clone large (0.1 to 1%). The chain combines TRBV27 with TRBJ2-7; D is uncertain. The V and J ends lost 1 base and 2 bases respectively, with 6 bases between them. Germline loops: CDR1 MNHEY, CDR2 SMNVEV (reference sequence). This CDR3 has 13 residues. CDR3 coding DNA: TGTGCCAGCAGTTTATTGAATCCCTACGAGCAGTACTTC. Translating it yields CASSLLNPYEQYF.

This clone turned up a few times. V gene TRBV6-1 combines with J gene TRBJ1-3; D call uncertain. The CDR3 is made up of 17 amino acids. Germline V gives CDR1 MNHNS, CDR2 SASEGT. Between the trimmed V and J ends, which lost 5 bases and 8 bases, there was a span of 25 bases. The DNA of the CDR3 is TGTGCCAGCAGTCTCCCACCGTGGAGCCTGAACGGAGACACCATATATTTT. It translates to CASSLPPWSLNGDTIYF.

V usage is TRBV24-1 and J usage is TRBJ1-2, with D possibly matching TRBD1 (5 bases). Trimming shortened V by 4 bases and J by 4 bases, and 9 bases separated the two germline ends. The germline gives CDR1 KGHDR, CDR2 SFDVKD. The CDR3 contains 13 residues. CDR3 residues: CATSDQGSYGYTF. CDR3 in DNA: TGTGCCACCAGTGACCAGGGTTCCTATGGCTACACCTTC.

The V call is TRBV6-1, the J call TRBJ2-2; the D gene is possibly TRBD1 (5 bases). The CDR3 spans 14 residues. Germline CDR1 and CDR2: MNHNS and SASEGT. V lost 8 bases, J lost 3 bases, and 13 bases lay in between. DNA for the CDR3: TGTGCCAGCTTGGCCAGGGTATACACCGGGGAGCTGTTTTTT. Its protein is CASLARVYTGELFF.

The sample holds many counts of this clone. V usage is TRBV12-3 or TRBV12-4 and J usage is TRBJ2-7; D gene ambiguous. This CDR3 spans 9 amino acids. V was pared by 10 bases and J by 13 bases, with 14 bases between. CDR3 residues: CATRQGPYF. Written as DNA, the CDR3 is TGTGCCACCCGACAAGGGCCATACTTC.

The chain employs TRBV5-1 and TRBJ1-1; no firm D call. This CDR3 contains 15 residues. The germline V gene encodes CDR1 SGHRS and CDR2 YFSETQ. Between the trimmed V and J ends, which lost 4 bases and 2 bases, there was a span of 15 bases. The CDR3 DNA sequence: TGCGCCAGCAGCCCTTTCGAAGGGCTAAACACTGAAGCTTTCTTT. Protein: CASSPFEGLNTEAFF.

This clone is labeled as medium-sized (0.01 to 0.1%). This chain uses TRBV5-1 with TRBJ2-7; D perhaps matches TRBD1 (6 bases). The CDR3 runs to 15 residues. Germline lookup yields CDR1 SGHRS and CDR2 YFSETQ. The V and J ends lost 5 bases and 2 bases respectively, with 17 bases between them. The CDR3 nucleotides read TGCGCCAGCAGGCCCGGGACAAACACCGCCTACGAGCAGTACTTC. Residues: CASRPGTNTAYEQYF.

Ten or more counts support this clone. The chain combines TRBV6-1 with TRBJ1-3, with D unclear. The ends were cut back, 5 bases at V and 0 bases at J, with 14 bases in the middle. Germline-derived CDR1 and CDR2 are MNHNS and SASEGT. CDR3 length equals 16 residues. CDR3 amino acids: CASSLTRLSSGNTIYF. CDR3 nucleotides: TGTGCCAGCAGTTTGACCCGGCTTAGCTCTGGAAACACCATATATTTT.

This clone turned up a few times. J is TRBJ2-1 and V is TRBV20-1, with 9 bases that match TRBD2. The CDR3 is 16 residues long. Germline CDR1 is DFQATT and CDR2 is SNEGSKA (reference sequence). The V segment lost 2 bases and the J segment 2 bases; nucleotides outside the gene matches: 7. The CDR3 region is CSARTIAGATYNEQFF. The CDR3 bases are TGCAGTGCTAGAACTATAGCGGGGGCCACCTACAATGAGCAGTTCTTC.

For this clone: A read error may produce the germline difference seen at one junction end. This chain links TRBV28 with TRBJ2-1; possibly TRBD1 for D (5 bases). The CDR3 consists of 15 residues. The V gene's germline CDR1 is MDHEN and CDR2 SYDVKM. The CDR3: CASSQSSRAYNEQLF. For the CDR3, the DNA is TGTGCCAGCAGTCAGTCTTCCAGGGCCTACAATGAGCAGCTCTTC.

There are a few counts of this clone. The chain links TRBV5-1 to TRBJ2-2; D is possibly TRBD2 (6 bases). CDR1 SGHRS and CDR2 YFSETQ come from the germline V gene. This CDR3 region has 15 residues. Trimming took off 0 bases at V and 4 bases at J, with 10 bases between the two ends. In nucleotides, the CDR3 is TGCGCCAGCAGCTTGGTAGCGGCCGCCACCGGGGAGCTGTTTTTT. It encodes CASSLVAAATGELFF.

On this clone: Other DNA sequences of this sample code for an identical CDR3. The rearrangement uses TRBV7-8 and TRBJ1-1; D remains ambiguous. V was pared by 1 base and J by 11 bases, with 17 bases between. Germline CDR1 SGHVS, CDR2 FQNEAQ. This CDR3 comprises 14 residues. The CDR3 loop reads CASSLEAGRMGAFF. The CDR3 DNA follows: TGTGCCAGCAGCTTAGAGGCCGGACGCATGGGGGCTTTCTTT.

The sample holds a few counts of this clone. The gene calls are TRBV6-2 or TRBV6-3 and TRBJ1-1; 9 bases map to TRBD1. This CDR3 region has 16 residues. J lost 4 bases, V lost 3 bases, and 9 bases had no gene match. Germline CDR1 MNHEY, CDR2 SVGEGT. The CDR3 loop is CASSYSYRGPGTEAFF. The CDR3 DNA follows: TGTGCCAGCAGTTATTCATACAGGGGGCCGGGCACTGAAGCTTTCTTT.

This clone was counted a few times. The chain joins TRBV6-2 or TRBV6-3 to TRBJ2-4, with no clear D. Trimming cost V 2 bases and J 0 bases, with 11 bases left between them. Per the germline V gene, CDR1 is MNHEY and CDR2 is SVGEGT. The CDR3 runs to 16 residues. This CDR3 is CASSYAMGQAKNIQYF. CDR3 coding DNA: TGTGCCAGCAGTTACGCCATGGGCCAAGCCAAAAACATTCAGTACTTC.

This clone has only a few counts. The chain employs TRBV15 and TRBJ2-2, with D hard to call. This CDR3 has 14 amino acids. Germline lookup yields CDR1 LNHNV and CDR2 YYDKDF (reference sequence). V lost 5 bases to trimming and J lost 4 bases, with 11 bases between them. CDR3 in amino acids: CATSGARGTGELFF. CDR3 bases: TGTGCCACCAGCGGAGCTAGAGGCACCGGGGAGCTGTTTTTT.

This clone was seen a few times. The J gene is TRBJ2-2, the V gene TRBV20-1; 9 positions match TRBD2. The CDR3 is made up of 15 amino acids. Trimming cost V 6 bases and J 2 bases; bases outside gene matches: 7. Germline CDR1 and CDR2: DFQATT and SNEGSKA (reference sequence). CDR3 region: CSARRTSANTGELFF. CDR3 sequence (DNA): TGCAGTGCCCGCCGGACTAGCGCTAACACCGGGGAGCTGTTTTTT.

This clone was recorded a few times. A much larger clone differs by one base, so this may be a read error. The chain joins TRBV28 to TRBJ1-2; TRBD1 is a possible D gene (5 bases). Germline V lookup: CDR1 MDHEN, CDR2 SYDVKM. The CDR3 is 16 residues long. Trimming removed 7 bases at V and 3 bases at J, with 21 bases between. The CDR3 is CASILGLGKGDYGYTF. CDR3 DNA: TGTGCCAGCATTCTCGGTTTGGGCAAAGGGGACTATGGCTACACCTTC.

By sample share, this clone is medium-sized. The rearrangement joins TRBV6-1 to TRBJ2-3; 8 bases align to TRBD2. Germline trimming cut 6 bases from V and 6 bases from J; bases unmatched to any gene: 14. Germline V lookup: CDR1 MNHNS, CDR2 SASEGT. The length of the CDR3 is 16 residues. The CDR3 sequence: CASSSREGEAGDTQYF. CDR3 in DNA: TGTGCCAGCAGCTCCCGGGAGGGGGAGGCGGGGGATACGCAGTATTTT.